This T cell receptor beta chain was sequenced during a study of T-cell reconstitution after alpha-beta-depleted transplantation in children. The TCRbeta library incorporated unique molecular identifiers. TCRdb redid the calling of the PCR reads with MiXCR, one entry per CDR3 protein. Of roughly 500,000 distinct CDR3 sequences in the sample, roughly 33% were seen once. A few counts support this clonotype. The source is a human donor who donated a stem cell graft to a child with aplastic anemia. The material sequenced was PBMCs from the stem cell graft donor, taken from the stem cell graft.

The CDR3 protein is CASSSDVTEAFF. Written as DNA, the CDR3 is TGTGCCAGCAGCTCCGACGTCACTGAAGCTTTCTTT. The chain joins TRBV7-2 to TRBJ1-1; D not certain. The V and J ends lost 4 bases and 4 bases respectively, with 7 bases between them. Germline V CDR1 and CDR2: SGHTA, FQGNSA. This CDR3 contains 12 residues.